Sequencing of this TCR beta chain was carried out in a study of T cell responses to AZD1222 COVID-19 vaccine. V lost 0 bases to trimming and J lost 6 bases, with 11 bases between them. CDR3 length: 14 amino acids. Libraries were prepared by immunoSEQ multiplex PCR; TCRdb keeps only in-frame clonotypes and omits some of them. This sample has over 150,000 clones, with 90% found just once. This receptor was obtained from an adult in good health. The source was peripheral blood, collected on day 0 of AZD1222 vaccination. The V and J genes are TRBV23-1 and TRBJ2-5, with D unclear. TRBV23-1 is an ORF, with its function uncertain. The CDR3 reads CASSQSGIRKTQYF. CDR3 bases: TGCGCCAGCAGTCAATCGGGAATACGGAAGACCCAGTACTTC.